This T cell receptor (beta chain) is drawn from a study of T cells after yellow fever vaccination. Via MiXCR, TCRdb re-called the 5' RACE reads, giving one row per CDR3 protein. The table includes a few hundred thousand distinct CDR3 sequences, around 17% detected once. CDR1 is SGHTA and CDR2 is FQGNSA in the germline V gene. V was trimmed by 5 bases and J by 3 bases, leaving 14 bases between them. The length of the CDR3 is 14 residues. The sequencing used PBMCs, collected around 5 days after the first yellow fever vaccination. This rearrangement joins TRBV7-2 to TRBJ2-7; TRBD1 is a possible D gene (6 bases). The source of this sequence is a man aged 18 to 29 who received the YFV17D yellow fever vaccine. In DNA, the CDR3 is TGTGCCAGCAGCCCGCAGGGGTCGGACTACGAGCAGTACTTC. This gives the protein CASSPQGSDYEQYF.